The 10 T cell receptor beta chains given below trace back to one sample, sequenced in a study of graft-versus-host responses after intestinal transplantation. The assay was immunoSEQ multiplex PCR, and TCRdb's table has in-frame clones only and misses some. The sample records tens of thousands of clones, approximately 96% being singletons. The sample in question was PBMCs, obtained 16 days after intestinal transplant. The receptors originated from a human patient who received an intestinal transplant, so some T cells may come from the graft donor.

The chain couples TRBV4-1 to TRBJ2-1, with D hard to call. The germline V and J ends were trimmed by 2 bases and 9 bases, with 17 bases remaining between them. The CDR3 runs 15 residues. CDR1 and CDR2 from the germline V gene are MGHRA and YSYEKL. CDR3 residues: CASSQHLKGWGEQFF. Written as DNA, the CDR3 is TGCGCCAGCAGCCAACATCTTAAGGGATGGGGTGAGCAGTTCTTC.

This clone was counted a single time. V and J are TRBV14 and TRBJ2-7, with 13 bases aligning to TRBD2. The germline V gene has CDR1 SGHDN and CDR2 FVKESK. The CDR3 spans 19 residues. Trimming at V came to 3 bases and at J to 1 base, leaving 12 bases not matched to a gene. The CDR3: CASSQGPGTSGVLSYEQYF. In DNA form, the CDR3 reads TGTGCCAGCAGCCAGGGGCCCGGGACTAGCGGGGTACTATCCTACGAGCAGTACTTC.

This sequence joins TRBV7-6 and TRBJ2-5; 11 bases fit TRBD1. With the DNA end fitting TRBJ2-7 better, the J assignment may be wrong. The CDR3 spans 17 residues. The germline gives CDR1 SGHVS, CDR2 FNYEAQ. DNA for the CDR3: TGTGCCAGCAGCTCCCAATTCCGGGACAGGGGGACCTACGAGCAGTACTTC. Encoded protein: CASSSQFRDRGTYEQYF.

This chain uses TRBV7-9 with TRBJ2-5; TRBD1 matches at 7 bases. The J call could be wrong; TRBJ2-7 is a better fit for the DNA end. From germline, CDR1 is SEHNR and CDR2 FQNEAQ (reference sequence). The CDR3 is 15 amino acids. The CDR3 is CASSLGQGVVYEQYF. The CDR3 bases are TGTGCCAGCAGCTTAGGTCAGGGGGTCGTCTACGAGCAGTACTTC.

Here the CDR3 reads CATSRDLGQGDYGYTF. The CDR3 bases are TGTGCCACCAGCAGGGACCTGGGACAGGGGGACTATGGCTACACCTTC. This sequence joins TRBV15 and TRBJ1-2; 11 bases fit TRBD1. V was clipped by 3 bases and J by 3 bases; unmatched bases: 6. CDR1 is LNHNV, CDR2 YYDKDF, per germline (reference sequence). The CDR3 has 16 residues.

The chain links TRBV13 to TRBJ2-1; possibly TRBD2 for D (5 bases). CDR1 and CDR2 (germline): PRHDT, FYEKMQ (reference sequence). The V end was cut by 5 bases, the J end by 5 bases, with 16 bases between. CDR3 length: 15 amino acids. The CDR3 is CASSNRVLGNNEQFF. The CDR3 DNA reads as TGTGCCAGCAGCAACCGGGTCCTCGGGAACAATGAGCAGTTCTTC.

The chain recombines TRBV21-1 with TRBJ2-1; the D call TRBD2 from the table was never checked on the DNA. TRBV21-1 corresponds to a pseudogene. The CDR3 has 16 residues. This chain's CDR3 is CASSTYRTSGKLEQFF. CDR3 sequence (DNA): TGTGCCAGCAGCACTTACCGGACTAGCGGGAAACTTGAGCAGTTCTTC.

The chain uses TRBV5-1 and TRBJ2-3; TRBD2 agrees at 11 bases. Germline CDR1 is SGHRS and CDR2 is YFSETQ. The CDR3 has 17 residues. V shed 4 bases, J shed 5 bases, and the junction held 12 bases outside the gene matches. CDR3 protein: CASSVGLAEPLGDTQYF. CDR3 in DNA: TGCGCCAGCAGCGTGGGACTAGCGGAGCCCTTAGGAGATACGCAGTATTTT.

V and J are TRBV9 and TRBJ2-5; the D gene is possibly TRBD2 (6 bases). Germline-derived CDR1 and CDR2 are SGDLS and YYNGEE. This CDR3 has 16 amino acids. Trimming stripped 0 bases from V and 1 base from J, with 13 bases between. Written as DNA, the CDR3 is TGTGCCAGCAGCGTAGAAGGAGGGGCAGTCCAAGAGACCCAGTACTTC. Its protein is CASSVEGGAVQETQYF.

This clone was seen a few times. CDR3 amino acids: CASSVGGGTYEQYF. CDR3 coding DNA: TGTGCCAGCAGCGTAGGGGGAGGGACCTACGAGCAGTACTTC. The rearrangement joins TRBV9 to TRBJ2-7; 7 bases are a match to TRBD2. The CDR3 has 14 residues. V lost 0 bases and J lost 2; bases outside the gene matches: 2. The germline V gene has CDR1 SGDLS and CDR2 YYNGEE. The full variable domain, completed using reference TRBV9 and TRBJ2-7, is DSGVTQTPKHLITATGQRVTLRCSPRSGDLSVYWYQQSLDQGLQFLIQYYNGEERAKGNILERFSAQQFPDLHSELNLSSLELGDSALYFCASSVGGGTYEQYFGPGTRLTVT.